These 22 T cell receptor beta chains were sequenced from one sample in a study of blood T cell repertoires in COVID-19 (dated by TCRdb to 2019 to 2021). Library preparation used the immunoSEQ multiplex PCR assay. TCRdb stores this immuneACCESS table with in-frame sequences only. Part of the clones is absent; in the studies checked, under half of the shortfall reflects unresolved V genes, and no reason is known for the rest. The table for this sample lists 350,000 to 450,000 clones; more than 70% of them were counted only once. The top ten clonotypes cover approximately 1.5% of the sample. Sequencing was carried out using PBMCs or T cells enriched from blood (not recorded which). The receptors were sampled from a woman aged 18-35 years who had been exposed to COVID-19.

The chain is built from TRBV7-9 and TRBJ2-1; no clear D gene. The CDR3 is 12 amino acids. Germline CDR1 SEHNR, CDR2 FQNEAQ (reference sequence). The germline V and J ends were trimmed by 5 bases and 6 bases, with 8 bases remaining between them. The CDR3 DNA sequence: TGTGCCAGCAGCCCAATTTTCAATGAGCAGTTCTTC. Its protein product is CASSPIFNEQFF.

CDR3 nucleotides: TGTGCCAGCAGGGAACGACAGGGGAATAATCAGCCCCAGCATTTT. Protein: CASRERQGNNQPQHF. V gene TRBV28 combines with J gene TRBJ1-5; 8 nucleotides align to TRBD1. The CDR3 loop spans 15 amino acids. The germline V gene encodes CDR1 MDHEN and CDR2 SYDVKM. With V trimmed by 6 bases and J by 4 bases, 8 bases remained unmatched.

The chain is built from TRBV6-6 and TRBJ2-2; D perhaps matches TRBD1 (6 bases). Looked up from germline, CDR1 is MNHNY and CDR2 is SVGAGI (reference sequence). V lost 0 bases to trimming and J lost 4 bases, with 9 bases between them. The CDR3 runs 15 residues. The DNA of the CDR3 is TGTGCCAGCAGTTACTCCAGGGGAGTCACCGGGGAGCTGTTTTTT. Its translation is CASSYSRGVTGELFF.

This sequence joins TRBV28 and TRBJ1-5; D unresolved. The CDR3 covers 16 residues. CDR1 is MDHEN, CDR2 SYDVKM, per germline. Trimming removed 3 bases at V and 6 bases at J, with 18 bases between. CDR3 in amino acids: CASSLVGWGGSQPQHF. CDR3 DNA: TGTGCCAGCAGTTTGGTAGGATGGGGAGGTAGTCAGCCCCAGCATTTT.

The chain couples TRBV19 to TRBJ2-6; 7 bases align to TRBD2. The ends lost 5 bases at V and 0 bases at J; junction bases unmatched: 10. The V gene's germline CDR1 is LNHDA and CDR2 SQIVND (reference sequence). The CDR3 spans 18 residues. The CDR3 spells CASSSRTSTSSGANVLTF. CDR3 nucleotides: TGTGCCAGTAGTTCACGGACTAGTACATCCTCTGGGGCCAACGTCCTGACTTTC.

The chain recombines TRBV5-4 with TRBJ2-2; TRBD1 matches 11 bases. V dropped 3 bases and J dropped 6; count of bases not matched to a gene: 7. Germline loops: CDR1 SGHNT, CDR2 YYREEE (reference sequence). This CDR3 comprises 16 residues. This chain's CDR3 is CASSSPPGQGAGELFF. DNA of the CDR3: TGTGCCAGCAGCTCCCCACCGGGACAGGGGGCCGGGGAGCTGTTTTTT.

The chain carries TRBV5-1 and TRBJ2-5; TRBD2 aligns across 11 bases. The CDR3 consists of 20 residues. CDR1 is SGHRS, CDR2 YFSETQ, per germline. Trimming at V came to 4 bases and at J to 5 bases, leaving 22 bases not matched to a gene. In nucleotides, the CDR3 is TGCGCCAGCAGCGCTACCTTGTCCGGGACTAGCGGTAAGACGGGGGAGACCCAGTACTTC. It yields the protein CASSATLSGTSGKTGETQYF.

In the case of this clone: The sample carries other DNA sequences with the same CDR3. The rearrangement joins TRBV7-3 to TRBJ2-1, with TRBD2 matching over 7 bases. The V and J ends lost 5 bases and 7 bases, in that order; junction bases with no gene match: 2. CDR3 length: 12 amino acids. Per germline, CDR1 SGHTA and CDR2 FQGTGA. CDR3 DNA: TGTGCCAGCAGCCCGGGGGGTAATGAGCAGTTCTTC. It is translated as CASSPGGNEQFF. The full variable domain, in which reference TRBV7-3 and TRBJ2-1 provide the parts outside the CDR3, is GAGVSQTPSNKVTEKGKYVELRCDPISGHTALYWYRQSLGQGPEFLIYFQGTGAADDSGLPNDRFFAVRPEGSVSTLKIQRTERGDSAVYLCASSPGGNEQFFGPGTRLTVL.

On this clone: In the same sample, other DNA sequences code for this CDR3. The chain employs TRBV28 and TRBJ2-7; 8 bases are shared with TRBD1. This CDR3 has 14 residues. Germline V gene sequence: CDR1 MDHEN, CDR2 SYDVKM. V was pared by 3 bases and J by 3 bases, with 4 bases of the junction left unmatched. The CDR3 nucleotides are TGTGCCAGCAGTTTGGGGACAGGCCTCTACGAGCAGTACTTC. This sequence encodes CASSLGTGLYEQYF.

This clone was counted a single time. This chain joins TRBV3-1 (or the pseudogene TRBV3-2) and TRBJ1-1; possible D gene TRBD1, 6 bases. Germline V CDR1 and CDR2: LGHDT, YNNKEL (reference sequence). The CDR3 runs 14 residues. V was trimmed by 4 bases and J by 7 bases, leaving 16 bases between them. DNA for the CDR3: TGTGCCAGCAGCCCTACCGGTGCACAGGGTGAAGCTTTCTTT. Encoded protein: CASSPTGAQGEAFF.

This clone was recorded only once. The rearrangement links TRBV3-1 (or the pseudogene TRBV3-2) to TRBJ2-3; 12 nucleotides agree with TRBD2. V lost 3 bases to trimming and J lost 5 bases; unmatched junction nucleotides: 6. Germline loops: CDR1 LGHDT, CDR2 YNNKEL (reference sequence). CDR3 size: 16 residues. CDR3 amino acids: CASSHQLAGGQDTQYF. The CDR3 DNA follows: TGTGCCAGCAGCCACCAACTAGCGGGGGGTCAAGATACGCAGTATTTT.

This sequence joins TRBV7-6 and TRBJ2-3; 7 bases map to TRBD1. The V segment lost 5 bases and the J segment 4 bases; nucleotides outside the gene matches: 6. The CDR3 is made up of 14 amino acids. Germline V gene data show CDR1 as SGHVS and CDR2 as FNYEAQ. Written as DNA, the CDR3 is TGTGCCAGCAGCCCCGGGACAGCCCCAGATACGCAGTATTTT. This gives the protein CASSPGTAPDTQYF.

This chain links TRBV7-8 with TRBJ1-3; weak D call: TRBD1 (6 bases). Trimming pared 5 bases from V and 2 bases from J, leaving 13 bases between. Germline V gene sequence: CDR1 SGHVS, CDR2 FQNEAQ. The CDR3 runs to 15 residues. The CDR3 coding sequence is TGTGCCAGCAGCCTCACAGGGCCTACTGGAAACACCATATATTTT. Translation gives CASSLTGPTGNTIYF.

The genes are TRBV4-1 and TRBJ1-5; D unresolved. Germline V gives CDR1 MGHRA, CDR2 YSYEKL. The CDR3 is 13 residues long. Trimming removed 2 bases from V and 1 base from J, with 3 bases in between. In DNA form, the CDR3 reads TGCGCCAGCAGCCAAAGCAGCAATCAGCCCCAGCATTTT. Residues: CASSQSSNQPQHF.

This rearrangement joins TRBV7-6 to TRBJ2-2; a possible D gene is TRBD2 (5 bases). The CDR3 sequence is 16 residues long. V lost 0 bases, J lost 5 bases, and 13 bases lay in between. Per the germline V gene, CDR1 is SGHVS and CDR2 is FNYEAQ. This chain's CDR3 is CASSLAAGKGTGELFF. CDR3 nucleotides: TGTGCCAGCAGCTTAGCAGCCGGGAAAGGGACCGGGGAGCTGTTTTTT.

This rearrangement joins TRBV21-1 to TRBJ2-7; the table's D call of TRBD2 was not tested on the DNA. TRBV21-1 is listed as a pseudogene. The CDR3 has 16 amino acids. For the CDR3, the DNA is TGTGCCAGCAGCAAGGCCCAAAGCGGGAGGTCCTACGAGCAGTACTTC. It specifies CASSKAQSGRSYEQYF.

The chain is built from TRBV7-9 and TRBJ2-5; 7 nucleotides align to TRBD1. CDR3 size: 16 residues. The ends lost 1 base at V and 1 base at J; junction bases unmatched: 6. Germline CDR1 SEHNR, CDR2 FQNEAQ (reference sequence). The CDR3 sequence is CASSLGGDRAQETQYF. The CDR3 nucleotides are TGTGCCAGCAGCTTAGGAGGAGACAGGGCCCAAGAGACCCAGTACTTC.

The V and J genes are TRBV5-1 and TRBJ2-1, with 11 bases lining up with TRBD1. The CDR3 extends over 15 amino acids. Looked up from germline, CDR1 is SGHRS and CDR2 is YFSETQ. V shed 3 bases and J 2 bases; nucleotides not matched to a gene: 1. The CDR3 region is CASSWGQGAYNEQFF. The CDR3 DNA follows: TGCGCCAGCAGCTGGGGACAGGGGGCCTACAATGAGCAGTTCTTC. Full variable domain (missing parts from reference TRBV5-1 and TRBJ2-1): KAGVTQTPRYLIKTRGQQVTLSCSPISGHRSVSWYQQTPGQGLQFLFEYFSETQRNKGNFPGRFSGRQFSNSRSEMNVSTLELGDSALYLCASSWGQGAYNEQFFGPGTRLTVL.

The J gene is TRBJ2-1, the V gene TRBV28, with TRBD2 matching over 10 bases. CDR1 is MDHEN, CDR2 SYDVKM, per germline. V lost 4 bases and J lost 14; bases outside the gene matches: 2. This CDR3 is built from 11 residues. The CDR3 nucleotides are TGTGCCAGCAGTTCCGGACTAGCGGAGTTCTTC. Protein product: CASSSGLAEFF. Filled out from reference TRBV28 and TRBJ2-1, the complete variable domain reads DVKVTQSSRYLVKRTGEKVFLECVQDMDHENMFWYRQDPGLGLRLIYFSYDVKMKEKGDIPEGYSVSREKKERFSLILESASTNQTSMYLCASSSGLAEFFGPGTRLTVL.

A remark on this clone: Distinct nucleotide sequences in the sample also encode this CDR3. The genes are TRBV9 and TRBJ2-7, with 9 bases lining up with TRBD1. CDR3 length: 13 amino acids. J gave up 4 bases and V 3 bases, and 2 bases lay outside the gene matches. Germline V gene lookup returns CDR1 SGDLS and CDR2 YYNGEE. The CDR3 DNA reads TGTGCCAGCAGCGCACAGGGGGCTTACGAGCAGTACTTC. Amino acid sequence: CASSAQGAYEQYF.

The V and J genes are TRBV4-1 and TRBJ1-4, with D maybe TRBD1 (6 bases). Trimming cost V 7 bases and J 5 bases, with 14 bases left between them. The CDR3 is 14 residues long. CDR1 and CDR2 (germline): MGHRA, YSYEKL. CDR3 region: CASNRLGQNEKLFF. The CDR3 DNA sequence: TGCGCCAGCAACCGACTGGGACAAAATGAAAAACTGTTTTTT.

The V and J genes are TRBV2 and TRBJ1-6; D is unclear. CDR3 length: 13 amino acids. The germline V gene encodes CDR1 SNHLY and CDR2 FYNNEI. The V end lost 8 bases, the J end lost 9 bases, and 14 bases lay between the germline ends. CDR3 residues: CASVTEGPSPLHF. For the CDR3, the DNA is TGTGCCAGCGTAACCGAGGGCCCTTCACCCCTCCACTTT.